This entry lists 29 T cell receptor beta chains sequenced from one sample in a study of blood T cells in healthy people across ages. Together with a sample-barcoded 5' primer, a J-beta primer mix was included in a second PCR lasting about 7 to 12 cycles. TCRdb recomputed calls from the 5' RACE reads with MiXCR, one row per CDR3 protein. The sample consists of about 620,000 distinct CDR3 sequences, 52% of them appearing once. Specimen: blood. Receptors originate from a woman of 80 years or more in good health.

This clonotype was found many times. The V gene is TRBV7-2, the J gene TRBJ1-5; no reliable D call. The CDR3 has 13 amino acids. Trimming took 2 bases from V and 6 from J, leaving 8 bases between them. Germline-derived CDR1 and CDR2 are SGHTA and FQGNSA. CDR3 nucleotides: TGTGCCAGCAGCTTATCACCGAGTCAGCCCCAGCATTTT. It encodes CASSLSPSQPQHF.

The V and J genes are TRBV20-1 and TRBJ2-4; D is unresolved. Germline V gene sequence: CDR1 DFQATT, CDR2 SNEGSKA (reference sequence). The CDR3 is 14 amino acids. V was shortened by 5 bases and J by 0 bases, with 11 bases between the two germline ends. The CDR3 protein is CSALKRVAKNIQYF. CDR3 nucleotides: TGCAGTGCTCTTAAGAGAGTAGCCAAAAACATTCAGTACTTC.

This clonotype was recorded a few times. The genes are TRBV7-2 and TRBJ2-1, with D perhaps TRBD1 (5 bases). V lost 6 bases to trimming and J lost 7 bases, with 13 bases between them. The CDR3 covers 13 residues. Per the germline V gene, CDR1 is SGHTA and CDR2 is FQGNSA. DNA of the CDR3: TGTGCCAGCAGGTTGACAGTGGATAATGAGCAGTTCTTC. Translation gives CASRLTVDNEQFF.

This clonotype was seen at least ten times. V usage is TRBV20-1 and J usage is TRBJ2-1; 12 nucleotides agree with TRBD2. CDR3 size: 15 residues. Germline V gene sequence: CDR1 DFQATT, CDR2 SNEGSKA (reference sequence). Trimming at V came to 5 bases and at J to 12 bases, leaving 14 bases not matched to a gene. CDR3 amino acids: CSAPESSGGVRWQFF. For the CDR3, the DNA is TGCAGTGCTCCAGAATCTAGCGGGGGGGTTAGGTGGCAGTTCTTC.

The chain uses TRBV7-9 and TRBJ2-7; possible D gene TRBD2, 5 bases. Trimming removed 4 bases from V and 1 base from J, with 11 bases in between. Looked up from germline, CDR1 is SEHNR and CDR2 is FQNEAQ (reference sequence). CDR3 size: 14 residues. CDR3 loop: CASSSDSISYEQYF. CDR3 DNA sequence: TGTGCCAGCAGCTCGGACTCGATTTCCTACGAGCAGTACTTC.

Many counts were recorded for this clonotype. The chain joins TRBV5-4 to TRBJ2-1; D is possibly TRBD1 (5 bases). Looked up from germline, CDR1 is SGHNT and CDR2 is YYREEE (reference sequence). V lost 0 bases to trimming and J lost 0 bases, with 10 bases between them. This CDR3 comprises 16 residues. In DNA form, the CDR3 reads TGTGCCAGCAGCTTGGCGGACACCGGCTCCTACAATGAGCAGTTCTTC. Translating it yields CASSLADTGSYNEQFF.

The chain is built from TRBV18 and TRBJ2-7; D is tentatively TRBD1 or TRBD2 (7 bases each). V lost 5 bases and J 2 bases, leaving 13 bases between the germline ends. In germline, CDR1 is KGHSH, CDR2 LQKENI. The CDR3 has 14 amino acids. CDR3 residues: CASSWEGATYEQYF. Written as DNA, the CDR3 is TGTGCCAGCTCATGGGAGGGGGCAACCTACGAGCAGTACTTC.

V gene TRBV20-1 combines with J gene TRBJ2-5, with TRBD1 matching 10 bases. TRBJ2-7 explains the end of the DNA better; the J call may be wrong. Germline values: CDR1 DFQATT, CDR2 SNEGSKA (reference sequence). The CDR3 runs to 14 residues. The CDR3 loop is CSAQDRGRIYEQYF. The CDR3, as DNA: TGCAGTGCCCAAGACAGGGGGCGCATTTACGAGCAGTACTTC.

This clonotype was seen ten or more times. The J gene is TRBJ2-1, the V gene TRBV6-6, with a possible D match to TRBD2 (5 bases). The V end was cut by 2 bases, the J end by 6 bases, with 11 bases between. The V gene's germline CDR1 is MNHNY and CDR2 SVGAGI (reference sequence). This CDR3 contains 14 residues. CDR3: CASSYGGPANEQFF. As DNA, the CDR3 is TGTGCCAGCAGTTACGGCGGGCCCGCCAATGAGCAGTTCTTC.

This chain uses TRBV12-3 or TRBV12-4 with TRBJ2-7; 11 nucleotides line up with TRBD1. V gave up 0 bases and J gave up 6 bases; unmatched junction bases: 7. This CDR3 region has 16 residues. CDR3 region: CASSLALDGQGAEQYF. The CDR3 DNA sequence: TGTGCCAGCAGTTTAGCCTTAGACGGACAGGGGGCCGAGCAGTACTTC.

This clonotype was observed many times. This rearrangement joins TRBV27 to TRBJ2-7; no clear D. V shed 5 bases and J shed 1 base, with 12 bases lying between them. Germline values: CDR1 MNHEY, CDR2 SMNVEV (reference sequence). This CDR3 is 14 amino acids long. DNA of the CDR3: TGTGCCAGCAGTCGGGTAGTGGGGTCCTACGAGCAGTACTTC. Translated: CASSRVVGSYEQYF.

The V gene is TRBV7-8, the J gene TRBJ1-1, with 8 bases fitting TRBD1. Germline trimming cut 4 bases from V and 6 bases from J; bases unmatched to any gene: 4. Germline V gives CDR1 SGHVS, CDR2 FQNEAQ. This CDR3 contains 13 residues. CDR3 region: CASSYRQGPEAFF. CDR3 DNA sequence: TGTGCCAGCAGCTATCGACAGGGGCCTGAAGCTTTCTTT.

This clonotype was counted many times. This chain uses TRBV6-6 with TRBJ1-5; D unresolved. The CDR3 extends over 14 amino acids. Deletions cut 0 bases from V and 1 base from J, with 4 bases between. Germline CDR1 and CDR2: MNHNY and SVGAGI (reference sequence). This CDR3 is CASSYSGSNQPQHF. CDR3 in DNA: TGTGCCAGCAGTTACTCAGGGAGCAATCAGCCCCAGCATTTT.

This clonotype was detected once. The chain combines TRBV5-1 with TRBJ2-5; D gene uncertain. TRBJ2-7 explains the end of the DNA better; the J call may be wrong. CDR1 and CDR2 (germline): SGHRS, YFSETQ. The CDR3 has 13 amino acids. The CDR3: CASSLDSTTEQYF. For the CDR3, the DNA is TGCGCCAGCAGCTTGGACTCTACCACCGAGCAGTACTTC.

The chain employs TRBV10-3 and TRBJ2-3; D perhaps matches TRBD1 (5 bases). Germline V lookup: CDR1 ENHRY, CDR2 SYGVKD. The V end lost 11 bases, the J end lost 2 bases, and 14 bases lay between the germline ends. The length of the CDR3 is 13 residues. Written as DNA, the CDR3 is TGTGCCGTTCGCCAGGGTTCCACAGATACGCAGTATTTT. Its translation: CAVRQGSTDTQYF.

CDR3 bases: TGTGCCAGCAGCTTAGTACGCGGGCACCCCTCCTACAATGAGCAGTTCTTC. Residues: CASSLVRGHPSYNEQFF. This chain links TRBV7-2 with TRBJ2-1; a possible D gene is TRBD2 (5 bases). V was shortened by 1 base and J by 0 bases, with 13 bases between the two germline ends. The CDR3 is 17 residues long. Germline V gene data show CDR1 as SGHTA and CDR2 as FQGNSA.

This chain connects TRBV29-1 to TRBJ1-2; no clear D. The CDR3 loop spans 11 amino acids. Trimming stripped 4 bases from V and 4 bases from J, with 7 bases between. Germline V CDR1 and CDR2: SQVTM, ANQGSEA. The chain's CDR3 is CSVALGYGYTF. The CDR3 bases are TGCAGCGTTGCTCTGGGCTATGGCTACACCTTC.

The chain is built from TRBV20-1 and TRBJ2-3; no clear D. V was shortened by 4 bases and J by 2 bases, with 10 bases between the two germline ends. Germline CDR1 and CDR2: DFQATT and SNEGSKA (reference sequence). The CDR3 is made up of 13 amino acids. The CDR3 is CSATSFHTDTQYF. As DNA, the CDR3 is TGCAGTGCTACCTCTTTTCACACAGATACGCAGTATTTT.

The genes are TRBV29-1 and TRBJ2-3; D possibly corresponds to TRBD2 (6 bases). In germline, CDR1 is SQVTM, CDR2 ANQGSEA. There are 14 residues in the CDR3. V lost 1 base and J lost 3, with 11 bases in between. The CDR3 here is CSVEAGRRTDTQYF. For the CDR3, the DNA is TGCAGCGTTGAAGCAGGGAGGAGAACAGATACGCAGTATTTT.

This clonotype was recorded at least ten times. The V gene is TRBV2, the J gene TRBJ2-1, with D perhaps TRBD2 (5 bases). This CDR3 is 11 amino acids long. From germline, CDR1 is SNHLY and CDR2 FYNNEI. The V end was cut by 8 bases, the J end by 4 bases, with 6 bases between. CDR3 loop: CASDYYNEQFF. DNA of the CDR3: TGTGCCAGCGACTATTACAATGAGCAGTTCTTC. Variable domain in full (rest from reference TRBV2 and TRBJ2-1): EPEVTQTPSHQVTQMGQEVILRCVPISNHLYFYWYRQILGQKVEFLVSFYNNEISEKSEIFDDQFSVERPDGSNFTLKIRSTKLEDSAMYFCASDYYNEQFFGPGTRLTVL.

The genes are TRBV12-3 or TRBV12-4 and TRBJ2-5; 7 positions agree with TRBD1. The CDR3 length is 14 residues. V gave up 5 bases and J gave up 4 bases; unmatched junction bases: 7. CDR3 coding DNA: TGTGCCAGCAGTCACGGGACAGCTCGAGAGACCCAGTACTTC. It yields the protein CASSHGTARETQYF.

Concerning this clonotype itself: Being one base from a much bigger clone, this may be a read error. The rearrangement uses TRBV27 and TRBJ1-5; the D is unclear. Trimming shortened V by 6 bases and J by 4 bases, and 16 bases separated the two germline ends. Germline V lookup: CDR1 MNHEY, CDR2 SMNVEV (reference sequence). The CDR3 extends over 15 amino acids. CDR3 sequence (DNA): TGTGCCAGCAGCCGCGGCCCCCTCGGGAATCAGCCCCAGCATTTT. This gives the protein CASSRGPLGNQPQHF.

Of note for this clonotype: This could be a read error, since a much larger clone is one nucleotide away. V gene TRBV29-1 combines with J gene TRBJ2-5; 7 nucleotides match TRBD2. The germline V gene encodes CDR1 SQVTM and CDR2 ANQGSEA. The V gene end was trimmed by 7 bases and the J gene end by 11 bases; junction bases not matched to a gene: 13. The CDR3 consists of 12 residues. CDR3 region: CSAALGTNEQYF. As DNA, the CDR3 is TGCAGCGCTGCCCTAGGGACTAATGAGCAGTACTTC.

Many counts were recorded for this clonotype. V and J are TRBV29-1 and TRBJ2-1, with 10 bases identical to TRBD2. V lost 6 bases to trimming and J lost 4 bases; unmatched junction nucleotides: 3. Germline CDR1 reads SQVTM; CDR2 reads ANQGSEA. The CDR3 extends over 13 amino acids. The DNA for the CDR3 is TGCAGCGTAACTAGCGGGAAATACAATGAGCAGTTCTTC. Translating gives CSVTSGKYNEQFF.

There are many counts of this clonotype. The rearrangement joins TRBV30 to TRBJ1-6; a weak D match, TRBD1 (5 bases). The ends were cut back, 2 bases at V and 6 bases at J, with 8 bases in the middle. CDR3 length equals 13 residues. CDR1 and CDR2 (germline): GTSNPN, SVGIG (reference sequence). The CDR3 here is CAWSLGANSPLHF. The CDR3 region has the DNA TGTGCCTGGAGTCTAGGGGCTAATTCACCCCTCCACTTT.

This clonotype was recorded at least ten times. The genes are TRBV7-8 and TRBJ2-1, with D hard to call. Germline CDR1 and CDR2: SGHVS and FQNEAQ. The CDR3 is 17 amino acids. Trimming pared 2 bases from V and 3 bases from J, leaving 17 bases between. This CDR3 reads CASSLSYEGYYYNEQFF. CDR3 DNA sequence: TGTGCCAGCAGCTTATCGTATGAAGGGTACTACTACAATGAGCAGTTCTTC.

The V call is TRBV10-3, the J call TRBJ2-7, with no clear D. In germline, CDR1 is ENHRY, CDR2 SYGVKD. V lost 10 bases and J 1 base, leaving 11 bases between the germline ends. The CDR3 consists of 12 residues. In DNA form, the CDR3 reads TGTGCCACCGGGCCTCAATCCTACGAGCAGTACTTC. Amino acids: CATGPQSYEQYF.

In its sample, this clonotype was seen many times. The chain couples TRBV28 to TRBJ2-1; no clear D gene. V lost 3 bases to trimming and J lost 4 bases, with 10 bases between them. CDR1 is MDHEN, CDR2 SYDVKM, per germline. CDR3 length: 14 amino acids. In nucleotides, the CDR3 is TGTGCCAGCAGTTTGCCGGCCTCTTACAATGAGCAGTTCTTC. Its translation is CASSLPASYNEQFF.

V and J are TRBV4-1 and TRBJ2-5, with D possibly being TRBD1 or TRBD2 (6 bases each). The CDR3 has 16 amino acids. V dropped 0 bases and J dropped 11 bases, with 22 bases sitting between them. Germline V gives CDR1 MGHRA, CDR2 YSYEKL. CDR3 loop: CASSQDRGRSYNEQYF. The CDR3 DNA is TGCGCCAGCAGCCAAGATAGGGGGAGGTCCTACAATGAGCAGTACTTC.